This T cell receptor beta chain stems from a study of blood T cell repertoires in COVID-19. This CDR3 spans 15 amino acids. Per the germline V gene, CDR1 is SGHTA and CDR2 is FQGNSA. Unmatched junction bases numbered 8, after V lost 2 bases and J lost 5 bases. The table came from immunoSEQ multiplex PCR; TCRdb's copy has only in-frame clones and leaves some out. The repertoire holds 180,000 or so clones, with around 87% as singletons. J is TRBJ1-1 and V is TRBV7-2; the match to TRBD1 covers 7 bases. The clonotype was recovered from a woman in her thirties with active or convalescent COVID-19. Sequenced sample: peripheral blood. CDR3 amino acids: CASSLQQGVGTEAFF. CDR3 DNA: TGTGCCAGCAGCTTACAGCAGGGGGTAGGGACTGAAGCTTTCTTT.